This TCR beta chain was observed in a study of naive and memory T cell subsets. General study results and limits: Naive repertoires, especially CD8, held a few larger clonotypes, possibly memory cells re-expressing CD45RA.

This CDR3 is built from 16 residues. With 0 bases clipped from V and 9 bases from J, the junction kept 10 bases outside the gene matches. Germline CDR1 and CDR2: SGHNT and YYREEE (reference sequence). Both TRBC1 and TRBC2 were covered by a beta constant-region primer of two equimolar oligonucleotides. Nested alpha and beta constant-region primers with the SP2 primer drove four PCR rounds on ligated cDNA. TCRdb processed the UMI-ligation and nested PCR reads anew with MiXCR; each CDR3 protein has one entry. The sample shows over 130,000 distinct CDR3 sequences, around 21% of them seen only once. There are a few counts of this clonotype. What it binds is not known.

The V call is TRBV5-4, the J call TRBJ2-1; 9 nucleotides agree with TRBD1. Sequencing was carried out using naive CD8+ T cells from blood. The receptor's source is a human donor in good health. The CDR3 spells CASSLADRGGRREQFF. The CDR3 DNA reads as TGTGCCAGCAGCTTGGCCGACAGGGGGGGACGGCGTGAGCAGTTCTTC.